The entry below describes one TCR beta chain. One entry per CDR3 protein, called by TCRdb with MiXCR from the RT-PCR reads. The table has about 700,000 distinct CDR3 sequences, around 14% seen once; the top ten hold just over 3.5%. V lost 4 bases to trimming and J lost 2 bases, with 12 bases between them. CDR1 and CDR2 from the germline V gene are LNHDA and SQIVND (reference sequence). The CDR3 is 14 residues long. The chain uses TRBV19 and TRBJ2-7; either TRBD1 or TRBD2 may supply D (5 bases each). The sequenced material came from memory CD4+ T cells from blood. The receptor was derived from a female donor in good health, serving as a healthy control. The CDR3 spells CASSKRDGAYEQYF. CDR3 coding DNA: TGTGCCAGTAGTAAACGGGACGGCGCCTACGAGCAGTACTTC. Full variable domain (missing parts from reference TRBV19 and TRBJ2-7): DGGITQSPKYLFRKEGQNVTLSCEQNLNHDAMYWYRQDPGQGLRLIYYSQIVNDFQKGDIAEGYSVSREKKESFPLTVTSAQKNPTAFYLCASSKRDGAYEQYFGPGTRLTVT.